This TCR beta chain derives from a study of T cells in Graves' hyperthyroidism and ophthalmopathy. Germline V gives CDR1 SGHVS, CDR2 FQNEAQ. The length of the CDR3 is 14 residues. Comment on this clonotype: One junction end does not reproduce the germline sequence, and a read error may be involved.

Regions amplified from RNA transcripts were the TCR beta CDR3 regions. HTBI primers were the set used in a first-round RT-PCR of the TCR CDR3. TCRdb independently ran MiXCR on the multiplex PCR reads; one entry per CDR3 protein. The table lists roughly 500,000 distinct CDR3 sequences, under 60% of them singletons. Sequenced sample: peripheral blood or thyroid tissue (not recorded which). The V and J genes are TRBV7-8 and TRBJ2-5; 8 bases match TRBD1. This clonotype was sampled from an adult woman with Graves' disease, either hyperthyroidism or ophthalmopathy (not recorded which). The CDR3 is CSSSPRTGQETQYF. CDR3 nucleotide sequence: TGTTCCAGCAGCCCACGGACAGGGCAAGAGACCCAGTACTTC. The full variable domain, completed using reference TRBV7-8 and TRBJ2-5, is GAGVSQSPRYKVAKRGQDVALRCDPISGHVSLFWYQQALGQGPEFLTYFQNEAQLDKSGLPSDRFFAERPEGSVSTLKIQRTQQEDSAVYLCSSSPRTGQETQYFGPGTRLLVL.